This TCR beta chain stems from a study of early stage breast cancer tumors. Study information: Approximately 10-fold was the mean read coverage per sample.

Profiling relied on immunoSEQ multiplex PCR, and the TCRdb table lists in-frame clones only, not all of them. Among about 70,000 clones listed, about 85% were seen once. Whole-study results and caveats: Comparing each tissue with blood distinguished tumor from normal in most of the 16 patients. Functional markers like CD4, CD8 and FOXP3 were missed in bulk sequencing.

Notes on this clone: Antigen specificity is unknown.

The CDR3 runs 15 residues. V was clipped by 0 bases and J by 4 bases, with 9 bases between them. CDR1 is SEHNR and CDR2 is FQNEAQ in the germline V gene (reference sequence). Sample: blood. The TCR comes from a person aged 40 to 49 with breast cancer. The rearrangement links TRBV7-9 to TRBJ1-4; D gene unclear. CDR3 in DNA: TGTGCCAGCAGCTTAGCGGACGGGGTTAATGAAAAACTGTTTTTT. Its translation: CASSLADGVNEKLFF.